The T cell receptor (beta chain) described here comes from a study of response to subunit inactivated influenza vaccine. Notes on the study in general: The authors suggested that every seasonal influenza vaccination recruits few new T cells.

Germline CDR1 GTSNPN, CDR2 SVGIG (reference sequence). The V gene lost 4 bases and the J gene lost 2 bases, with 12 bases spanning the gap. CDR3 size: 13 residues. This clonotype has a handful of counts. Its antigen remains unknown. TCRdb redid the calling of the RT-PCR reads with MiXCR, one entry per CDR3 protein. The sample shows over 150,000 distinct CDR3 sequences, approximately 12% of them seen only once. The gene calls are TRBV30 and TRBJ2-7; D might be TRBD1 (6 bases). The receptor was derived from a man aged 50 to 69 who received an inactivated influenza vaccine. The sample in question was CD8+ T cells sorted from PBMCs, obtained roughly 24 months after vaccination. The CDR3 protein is CAWNFEGAYEQYF. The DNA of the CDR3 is TGTGCCTGGAATTTCGAGGGGGCCTACGAGCAGTACTTC.